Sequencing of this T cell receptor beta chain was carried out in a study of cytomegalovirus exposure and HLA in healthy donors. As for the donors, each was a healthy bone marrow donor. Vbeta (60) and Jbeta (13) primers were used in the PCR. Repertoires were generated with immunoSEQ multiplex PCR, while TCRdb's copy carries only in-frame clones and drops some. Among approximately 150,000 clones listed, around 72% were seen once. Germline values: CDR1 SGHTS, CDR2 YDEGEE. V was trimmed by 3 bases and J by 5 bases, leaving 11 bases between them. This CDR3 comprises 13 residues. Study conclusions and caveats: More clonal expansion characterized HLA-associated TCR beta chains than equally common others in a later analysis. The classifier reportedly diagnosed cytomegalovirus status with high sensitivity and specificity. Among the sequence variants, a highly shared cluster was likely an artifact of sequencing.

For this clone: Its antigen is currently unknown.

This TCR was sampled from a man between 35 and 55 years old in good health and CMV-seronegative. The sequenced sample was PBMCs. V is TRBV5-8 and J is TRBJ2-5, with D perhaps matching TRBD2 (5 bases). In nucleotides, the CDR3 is TGTGCCAGCAGCTCCCGGGGTACCGAGACCCAGTACTTC. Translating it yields CASSSRGTETQYF.